This T cell receptor beta chain was retrieved from a study of regulatory T cells in long-lasting Graves disease. This CDR3 has 13 residues. Germline V gives CDR1 GTSNPN, CDR2 SVGIG (reference sequence). Losses at the gene ends were 5 bases for V and 4 bases for J; bases not matched to a gene: 6. Building of the TCR beta libraries involved iRepertoire HTBI primers and Arm-PCR of CDR3 regions. Via MiXCR, TCRdb re-called the multiplex PCR reads, giving one row per CDR3 protein. The table has about 620,000 distinct CDR3 sequences, about 15% seen once. Indicated time point: newly diagnosed GD, antithyroid drugs for less than 3 months. The TCR library used RNA extracted from PBMCs. In addition, the sample was reused for a study of T cells in Graves' hyperthyroidism and ophthalmopathy.

The sample consisted of peripheral blood mononuclear cells (PBMCs), taken at new diagnosis, from a patient treated with antithyroid drugs. The sequence was obtained from a woman in her 30s with Graves disease. The chain is built from TRBV30 and TRBJ2-7, with 9 bases that match TRBD1. The CDR3: CAWAPGTGYEQYF. CDR3 coding DNA: TGTGCCTGGGCCCCCGGGACAGGGTACGAGCAGTACTTC.